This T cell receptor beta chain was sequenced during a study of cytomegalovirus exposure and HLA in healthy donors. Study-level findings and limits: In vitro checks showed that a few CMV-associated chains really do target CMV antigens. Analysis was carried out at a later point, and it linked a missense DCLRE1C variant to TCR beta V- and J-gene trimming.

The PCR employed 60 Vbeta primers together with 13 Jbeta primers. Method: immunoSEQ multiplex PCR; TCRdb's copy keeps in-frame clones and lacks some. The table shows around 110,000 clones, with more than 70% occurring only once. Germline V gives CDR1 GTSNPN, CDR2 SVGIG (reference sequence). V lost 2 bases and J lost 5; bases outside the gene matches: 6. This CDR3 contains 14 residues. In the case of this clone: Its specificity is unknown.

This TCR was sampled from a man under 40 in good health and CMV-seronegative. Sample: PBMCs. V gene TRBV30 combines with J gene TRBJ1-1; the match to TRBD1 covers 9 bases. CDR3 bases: TGTGCCTGGAGTCACAGGGGGCGGGGAACTGAAGCTTTCTTT. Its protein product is CAWSHRGRGTEAFF.